The source of this T cell receptor (beta chain) is a study of cytomegalovirus exposure and HLA in healthy donors. Study-wide context: From HLA-typed donors, an early data release held about 92 million unique TCRs. Findings and caveats of the study: Serostatus for CMV was the only available immune exposure information. Several of the most significant clusters appeared, in a later analysis, to be linked to common viral pathogens.

CDR3 length equals 14 residues. Germline assignment: CDR1 MNHEY and CDR2 SMNVEV (reference sequence). Losses at the gene ends were 5 bases for V and 4 bases for J; bases not matched to a gene: 5. PCR used 60 Vbeta primers and 13 Jbeta primers. TCRdb's table, derived via immunoSEQ multiplex PCR, lists solely in-frame clones and lacks some. The table has around 280,000 clones, about 90% seen once. On this clone itself: What it recognizes is unknown.

The clonotype was recovered from a woman aged 18-29 years in good health and CMV-seronegative. The chain combines TRBV27 with TRBJ1-1; the match to TRBD1 covers 9 bases. The sample was PBMCs. In nucleotides, the CDR3 is TGTGCCAGCAGTCTACGACAGGGGGTCACTGAAGCTTTCTTT. This sequence encodes CASSLRQGVTEAFF.